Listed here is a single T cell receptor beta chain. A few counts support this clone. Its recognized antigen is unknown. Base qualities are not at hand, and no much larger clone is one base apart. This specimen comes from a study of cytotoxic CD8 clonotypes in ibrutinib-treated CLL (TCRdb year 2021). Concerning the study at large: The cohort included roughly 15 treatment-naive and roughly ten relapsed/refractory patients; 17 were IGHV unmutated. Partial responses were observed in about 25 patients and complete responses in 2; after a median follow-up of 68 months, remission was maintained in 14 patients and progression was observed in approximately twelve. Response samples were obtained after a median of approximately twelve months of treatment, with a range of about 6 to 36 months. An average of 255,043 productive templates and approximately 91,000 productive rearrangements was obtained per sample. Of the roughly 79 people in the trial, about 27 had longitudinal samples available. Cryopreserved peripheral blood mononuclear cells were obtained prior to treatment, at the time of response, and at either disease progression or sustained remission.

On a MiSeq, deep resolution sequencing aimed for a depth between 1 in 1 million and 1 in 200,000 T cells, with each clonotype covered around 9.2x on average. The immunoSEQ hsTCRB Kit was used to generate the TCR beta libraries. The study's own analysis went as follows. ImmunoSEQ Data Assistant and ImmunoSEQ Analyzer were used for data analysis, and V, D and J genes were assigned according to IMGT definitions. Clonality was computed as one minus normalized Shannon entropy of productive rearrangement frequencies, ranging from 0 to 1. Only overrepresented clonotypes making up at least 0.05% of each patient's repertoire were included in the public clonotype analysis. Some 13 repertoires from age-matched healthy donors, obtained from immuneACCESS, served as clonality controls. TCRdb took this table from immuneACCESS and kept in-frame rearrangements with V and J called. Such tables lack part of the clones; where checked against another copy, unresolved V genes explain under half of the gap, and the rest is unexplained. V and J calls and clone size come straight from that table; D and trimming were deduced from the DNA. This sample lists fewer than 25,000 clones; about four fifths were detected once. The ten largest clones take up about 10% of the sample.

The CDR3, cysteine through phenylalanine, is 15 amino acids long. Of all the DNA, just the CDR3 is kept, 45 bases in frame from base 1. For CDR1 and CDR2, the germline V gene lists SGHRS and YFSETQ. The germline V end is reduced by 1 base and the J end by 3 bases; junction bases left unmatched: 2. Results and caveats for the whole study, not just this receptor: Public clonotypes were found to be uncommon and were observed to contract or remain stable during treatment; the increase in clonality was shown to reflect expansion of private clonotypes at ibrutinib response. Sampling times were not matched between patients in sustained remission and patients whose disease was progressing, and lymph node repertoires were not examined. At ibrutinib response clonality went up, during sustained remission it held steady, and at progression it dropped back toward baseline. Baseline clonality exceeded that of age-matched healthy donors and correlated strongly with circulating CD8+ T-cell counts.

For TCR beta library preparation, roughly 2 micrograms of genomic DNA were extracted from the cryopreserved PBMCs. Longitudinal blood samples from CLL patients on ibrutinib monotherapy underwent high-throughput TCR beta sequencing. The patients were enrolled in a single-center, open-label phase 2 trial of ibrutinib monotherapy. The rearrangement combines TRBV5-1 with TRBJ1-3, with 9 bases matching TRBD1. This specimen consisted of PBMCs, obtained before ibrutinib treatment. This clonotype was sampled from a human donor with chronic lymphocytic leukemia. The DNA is TGCGCCAGCAGCTTGACAGGGGGCGGTGGAAACACCATATATTTT. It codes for CASSLTGGGGNTIYF.